This TCR beta chain was sequenced for a study of Tregs in tolerant kidney transplant recipients. About this clone itself: The antigen is undetermined.

Trimming removed 2 bases from V and 3 bases from J, with 11 bases in between. From germline, CDR1 is SGHAT and CDR2 FQNNGV. The CDR3 extends over 16 amino acids. The assay was immunoSEQ multiplex PCR, and TCRdb's table has in-frame clones only and misses some. This table has approximately 260,000 clones, about four fifths appearing once. Broader study findings: Expanding Tregs on activated donor B cells appeared to best identify donor-specific TCRbeta clones.

The material sequenced was CD4+ T cells from blood. The source is a human donor in good health. The chain uses TRBV11-2 and TRBJ1-6; no firm D call. The CDR3 loop reads CASSLSAALYNSPLHF. The CDR3 bases are TGTGCCAGCAGCTTATCTGCGGCCCTCTATAATTCACCCCTCCACTTT.